These 20 T cell receptor beta chains were all obtained from the same sample, sequenced in a study of neurological immune-mediated disorders. One entry per CDR3 protein, called by TCRdb with MiXCR from the 5' RACE reads. The sample has roughly 22,000 distinct CDR3 sequences, around 6% seen once; the top ten hold roughly 43%. Sequencing was carried out using CD8+ T cells from blood. These receptors were collected from a man aged 18 to 30 in good health.

This sequence joins TRBV27 and TRBJ2-3; 7 nucleotides align to TRBD2. V was pared by 8 bases and J by 4 bases, with 12 bases of the junction left unmatched. Germline CDR1 and CDR2: MNHEY and SMNVEV (reference sequence). The CDR3 loop spans 15 amino acids. The CDR3 DNA reads TGTGCCAGCTGCCGGGGAGGGCCAGGCGCAGATACGCAGTATTTT. Translating gives CASCRGGPGADTQYF.

This clonotype was seen repeatedly, ten times or more. V is TRBV6-5 and J is TRBJ1-2, with TRBD1 matching over 11 bases. Germline V gives CDR1 MNHEY, CDR2 SVGAGI. The CDR3 spans 16 residues. V dropped 2 bases and J dropped 5; count of bases not matched to a gene: 7. The CDR3 bases are TGTGCCAGCAGTTACCCCCTGGGGACAGGGGGTTATGGCTACACCTTC. Translated, it gives CASSYPLGTGGYGYTF.

This clonotype was recorded many times. The genes are TRBV20-1 and TRBJ2-1; either TRBD1 or TRBD2 may supply D (6 bases each). The germline V gene has CDR1 DFQATT and CDR2 SNEGSKA (reference sequence). There are 16 residues in the CDR3. V lost 1 base and J lost 4, with 17 bases in between. CDR3 loop: CSARAKRGPVYNEQFF. The DNA for the CDR3 is TGCAGTGCTAGAGCTAAACGGGGGCCGGTTTACAATGAGCAGTTCTTC.

At least ten counts were recorded for this clonotype. The genes are TRBV11-2 and TRBJ1-3; perhaps TRBD1 as D (5 bases). The CDR3 is made up of 16 amino acids. The germline CDR1 and CDR2 sequences are SGHAT and FQNNGV. The V gene lost 0 bases and the J gene lost 0 bases, with 9 bases spanning the gap. The CDR3 nucleotides are TGTGCCAGCAGCTTAGATTACAGGAGCTCTGGAAACACCATATATTTT. Residues: CASSLDYRSSGNTIYF.

This clonotype is labeled as medium-sized. This chain links TRBV20-1 with TRBJ2-1; D is undetermined. The CDR3 length is 14 residues. From germline, CDR1 is DFQATT and CDR2 SNEGSKA (reference sequence). Trimming left V 0 bases short and J 7 bases short, with 13 bases between. The CDR3 loop reads CSARDMDGLNEQFF. Written as DNA, the CDR3 is TGCAGTGCTAGAGATATGGACGGCCTAAATGAGCAGTTCTTC.

There are many counts of this clonotype. V gene TRBV20-1 combines with J gene TRBJ1-1; D not resolved. Germline lookup yields CDR1 DFQATT and CDR2 SNEGSKA (reference sequence). This CDR3 is built from 14 residues. V was cut by 6 bases and J by 4 bases, with 18 bases left in between. The CDR3 here is CSAGMASVGTEAFF. The DNA of the CDR3 is TGCAGTGCCGGAATGGCATCCGTGGGCACTGAAGCTTTCTTT.

This clonotype was observed at least ten times. This sequence joins TRBV5-1 and TRBJ2-1; TRBD2 aligns across 8 bases. The CDR3 spans 15 residues. Trimming took 5 bases from V and 7 from J; bases not matched to a gene: 11. CDR1 and CDR2 from the germline V gene are SGHRS and YFSETQ. CDR3 in amino acids: CASRGSSGGNNEQFF. CDR3 bases: TGCGCCAGCAGGGGGTCGAGCGGGGGAAATAATGAGCAGTTCTTC.

This clonotype was seen many times. This chain uses TRBV7-9 with TRBJ1-6; D gene uncertain. The CDR3 is 13 amino acids. The V end lost 3 bases, the J end lost 13 bases, and 13 bases lay between the germline ends. Germline loops: CDR1 SEHNR, CDR2 FQNEAQ (reference sequence). The chain's CDR3 is CASSFGSPDPLHF. As DNA, the CDR3 is TGTGCCAGCAGCTTCGGGTCCCCGGATCCCCTCCACTTT. Full variable domain (outside the CDR3, taken from reference TRBV7-9 and TRBJ1-6): DTGVSQNPRHKITKRGQNVTFRCDPISEHNRLYWYRQTLGQGPEFLTYFQNEAQLEKSRLLSDRFSAERPKGSFSTLEIQRTEQGDSAMYLCASSFGSPDPLHFGNGTRLTVT.

This clonotype was found many times. V is TRBV5-5 and J is TRBJ1-2, with D unresolved. The length of the CDR3 is 14 residues. Germline loops: CDR1 SGHKS, CDR2 YYEKEE (reference sequence). The V end lost 0 bases, the J end lost 4 bases, and 10 bases lay between the germline ends. Here the CDR3 reads CASSLAGSGYGYTF. The DNA of the CDR3 is TGTGCCAGCAGCTTGGCGGGCAGCGGCTATGGCTACACCTTC.

This clonotype was counted many times. The rearrangement uses TRBV20-1 and TRBJ2-1, with a possible D match to TRBD2 (5 bases). V dropped 0 bases and J dropped 10 bases, with 16 bases sitting between them. CDR3 length: 14 amino acids. Germline loops: CDR1 DFQATT, CDR2 SNEGSKA (reference sequence). DNA of the CDR3: TGCAGTGCTAGAGATCTAAAGAGGACTGGCGAGCAGTTCTTC. Its translation: CSARDLKRTGEQFF.

At least ten counts were recorded for this clonotype. The V gene is TRBV5-5, the J gene TRBJ1-5; maybe TRBD1 (6 bases). The length of the CDR3 is 14 residues. Trimming removed 0 bases from V and 7 bases from J, with 11 bases in between. From germline, CDR1 is SGHKS and CDR2 YYEKEE (reference sequence). CDR3 protein: CASSLVRGEQPQHF. The CDR3 region has the DNA TGTGCCAGCAGCTTGGTCAGGGGTGAACAGCCCCAGCATTTT.

This clonotype was detected ten times or more. As DNA, the CDR3 is TGTGCCAGCAGCCTCAATCCGCCCCACCAGATGGGTGTTGCAGATACGCAGTATTTT. It yields the protein CASSLNPPHQMGVADTQYF. V gene TRBV14 combines with J gene TRBJ2-3; D is uncertain. The CDR3 consists of 19 residues. V was trimmed by 4 bases and J by 4 bases, leaving 27 bases between them. Germline V lookup: CDR1 SGHDN, CDR2 FVKESK.

This clonotype came up many times. The V call is TRBV19, the J call TRBJ1-5; possible D gene TRBD1, 6 bases. Germline V CDR1 and CDR2: LNHDA, SQIVND (reference sequence). The CDR3 loop spans 12 amino acids. Deletions cut 10 bases from V and 6 bases from J, with 13 bases between. The CDR3, as DNA: TGTGCCACCGGGGGCTCGGGTCAGCCCCAGCATTTT. Translating gives CATGGSGQPQHF.

This clonotype appeared many times. CDR3 in amino acids: CSARDPIGDPPHGYTF. The CDR3 bases are TGCAGTGCTAGAGACCCGATCGGGGACCCGCCCCATGGCTACACCTTC. The V gene is TRBV20-1, the J gene TRBJ1-2, with TRBD1 as a possible D gene (5 bases). Germline V gene lookup returns CDR1 DFQATT and CDR2 SNEGSKA (reference sequence). Trimming took 0 bases from V and 6 from J, leaving 20 bases between them. The CDR3 is made up of 16 amino acids.

This clonotype was recorded many times. The rearrangement joins TRBV7-8 to TRBJ1-2; D is perhaps TRBD1 (6 bases). The CDR3 has 15 residues. V lost 8 bases and J lost 4, with 20 bases in between. Germline V gene sequence: CDR1 SGHVS, CDR2 FQNEAQ. This CDR3 is CASAPGGTGSYGYTF. CDR3 nucleotides: TGTGCCAGCGCCCCCGGGGGAACAGGGAGCTATGGCTACACCTTC.

This clonotype was counted at least ten times. The chain carries TRBV27 and TRBJ1-2, with TRBD1 matching 8 bases. The CDR3 sequence is 16 residues long. Germline lookup yields CDR1 MNHEY and CDR2 SMNVEV (reference sequence). V dropped 5 bases and J dropped 2; count of bases not matched to a gene: 10. Here the CDR3 DNA reads TGTGCCAGCAGTCCCCTACCGGGACAGGCCAACTATGGCTACACCTTC. It yields the protein CASSPLPGQANYGYTF.

This clonotype came up many times. V usage is TRBV24-1 and J usage is TRBJ2-7; tentative D call: TRBD2 (5 bases). V lost 4 bases and J lost 6, with 12 bases in between. Germline V gene sequence: CDR1 KGHDR, CDR2 SFDVKD. This CDR3 contains 13 residues. The CDR3, as DNA: TGTGCCACCAGTGACTCGGGGTACCTCGAGCAGTACTTC. It yields the protein CATSDSGYLEQYF.

This clonotype was observed many times. This chain connects TRBV20-1 to TRBJ2-3, with no clear D. Deletions cut 0 bases from V and 0 bases from J, with 10 bases between. CDR1 and CDR2 from the germline V gene are DFQATT and SNEGSKA (reference sequence). The CDR3 sequence is 15 residues long. CDR3 coding DNA: TGCAGTGCTAGAGAAACAGCATCTAGCACAGATACGCAGTATTTT. Amino acids: CSARETASSTDTQYF.

This clonotype was observed many times. The chain combines TRBV7-9 with TRBJ2-1, with D uncertain. Trimming left V 2 bases short and J 5 bases short, with 13 bases between. CDR3 length: 15 amino acids. CDR1 SEHNR and CDR2 FQNEAQ come from the germline V gene (reference sequence). The CDR3 loop is CASSLSRRLDNEQFF. The CDR3 nucleotides read TGTGCCAGCAGCTTAAGTCGCAGGTTGGACAATGAGCAGTTCTTC.

This clonotype was recorded at least ten times. J is TRBJ1-3 and V is TRBV12-3 or TRBV12-4; 8 bases align to TRBD1. V was pared by 7 bases and J by 0 bases, with 8 bases of the junction left unmatched. The CDR3 totals 16 residues. The chain's CDR3 is CASNRDRSFSGNTIYF. DNA for the CDR3: TGTGCCAGCAACAGGGACAGGTCCTTCTCTGGAAACACCATATATTTT.